Reported below is one T cell receptor beta chain. Antigen specificity is unknown. This sample is drawn from a study of vaccination and CD4 T cells after COVID-19. Study in general: Six males and four females, two Hispanic, made up the convalescents.

Treatment noted: roughly 10-day PBMC culture with coronavirus spike peptide pools or control peptides (ViraFEST assay). Peptide pool stimulation in ViraFEST expanded antigen-specific T cells, whose TCRs were then sequenced. Both day 3 and day 7 involved replacing half of the medium with fresh IL-2 medium. Sequencing of cultured CD4+ T cell DNA used the Oncomine TCR Beta short-read assay. Using its own MiXCR run on the PCR reads, TCRdb lists one record per CDR3 protein. The sample contains approximately 13,000 distinct CDR3 sequences, 79% of which appear only once. Trimming cost V 1 base and J 9 bases, with 13 bases left between them. Germline values: CDR1 DFQATT, CDR2 SNEGSKA (reference sequence). The CDR3 is 13 amino acids.

V is TRBV20-1 and J is TRBJ1-5; D is undetermined. Material for sequencing was CD4+ T cells from blood, cultured in vitro. This TCR derives from a human donor who had recovered from COVID-19. CDR3 sequence reads: CSARGIIPWPQHF. The CDR3 DNA reads TGCAGTGCTAGAGGGATAATCCCTTGGCCCCAGCATTTT.